The rows below give T cell receptor beta chains drawn from one sample of a study of blood T cell repertoires in COVID-19. Produced via immunoSEQ multiplex PCR; TCRdb's table is partial and in-frame only. The sample has 300,000 to 400,000 clones, about 87% seen once. The specimen was peripheral blood. The receptors originated from a woman aged 55-70 years with COVID-19, enrolled during active disease. Each CDR3 is given with its conserved first and last residue. Fields, in order: D gene, V gene, clone size, CDR3 length, J gene, CDR3 protein, CDR3 DNA. D genes are given only for firm matches. A row's size may be missing; if present it is once, few, many or a size class.

NA	TRBV5-1	NA	16	TRBJ2-5	CASSLGGGKVSETQYF	TGCGCCAGCAGCTTGGGGGGCGGTAAGGTATCAGAGACCCAGTACTTC
NA	TRBV24-1	once	13	TRBJ2-2	CATTSTPTGELFF	TGTGCCACCACGAGTACCCCGACCGGGGAGCTGTTTTTT
NA	TRBV3-1/TRBV3-2	once	18	TRBJ1-6	CASSQDRPLTADNSPLHF	TGTGCCAGCAGCCAAGATCGTCCTTTGACAGCTGATAATTCACCCCTCCACTTT
NA	TRBV6-2/TRBV6-3	NA	12	TRBJ2-1	CASSPRYNEQFF	TGTGCCAGCAGTCCCCGGTACAATGAGCAGTTCTTC
NA	TRBV10-3	NA	14	TRBJ1-1	CAISEGARNTEAFF	TGTGCCATCAGTGAGGGGGCTAGGAACACTGAAGCTTTCTTT
TRBD1	TRBV2	NA	14	TRBJ1-1	CASSGSSGGPEAFF	TGTGCCAGCAGTGGAAGTTCAGGGGGCCCTGAAGCTTTCTTT
NA	TRBV5-1	NA	13	TRBJ1-3	CASSPGTGNTIYF	TGCGCCAGCAGCCCAGGGACAGGAAACACCATATATTTT
NA	TRBV11-3	NA	13	TRBJ2-1	CASSNLRGGEQFF	TGTGCCAGCAGCAACCTTCGAGGGGGTGAGCAGTTCTTC
NA	TRBV2	NA	11	TRBJ2-7	CASMRANEQYF	TGTGCCAGCATGCGCGCAAACGAGCAGTACTTC
TRBD2	TRBV28	NA	19	TRBJ2-3	CASSFSSSNSGGAADTQYF	TGTGCCAGCAGTTTTTCCTCCTCGAATAGCGGGGGGGCCGCGGATACGCAGTATTTT
NA	TRBV9	NA	16	TRBJ1-2	CASSVLPEGANYGYTF	TGTGCCAGCAGCGTCCTACCAGAGGGCGCGAACTATGGCTACACCTTC
NA	TRBV5-4	NA	15	TRBJ1-2	CASRNGNSGGYGYTF	TGTGCCAGCAGGAACGGGAACAGCGGTGGCTATGGCTACACCTTC
TRBD1	TRBV11-2	NA	14	TRBJ1-2	CASSLPDRGYGYTF	TGTGCCAGCAGCTTACCGGACAGGGGCTATGGCTACACCTTC
TRBD2	TRBV5-3	NA	18	TRBJ2-2	CARSSPTSGGTDTGELFF	TGTGCCAGAAGCTCCCCGACTAGCGGGGGGACGGACACCGGGGAGCTGTTTTTT